This T cell receptor beta chain came from a study of T cell responses to AZD1222 COVID-19 vaccine. Broader study findings: Epitopes outside B.1.351 and B.1.1.7 mutated regions reportedly drew nearly half of spike TCRs.

Some clones are missing from TCRdb's copy, which holds only in-frame ones; the method was immunoSEQ multiplex PCR. The table has over 85,000 clones, under 95% seen once; the top ten hold 7.8%. Notes on this clone: Antigen specificity is unknown.

Germline V gene lookup returns CDR1 SGHTA and CDR2 FQGNSA. The germline V and J ends were trimmed by 5 bases and 9 bases, with 13 bases remaining between them. The CDR3 length is 12 residues. This chain links TRBV7-2 with TRBJ1-2, with D maybe TRBD1 (6 bases). This TCR derives from an adult in good health. The sample here was peripheral blood, taken on day 0 of AZD1222 vaccination. The CDR3 is CASSRNRVSYTF. DNA for the CDR3: TGTGCCAGCAGCCGAAACAGGGTTAGCTACACCTTC.